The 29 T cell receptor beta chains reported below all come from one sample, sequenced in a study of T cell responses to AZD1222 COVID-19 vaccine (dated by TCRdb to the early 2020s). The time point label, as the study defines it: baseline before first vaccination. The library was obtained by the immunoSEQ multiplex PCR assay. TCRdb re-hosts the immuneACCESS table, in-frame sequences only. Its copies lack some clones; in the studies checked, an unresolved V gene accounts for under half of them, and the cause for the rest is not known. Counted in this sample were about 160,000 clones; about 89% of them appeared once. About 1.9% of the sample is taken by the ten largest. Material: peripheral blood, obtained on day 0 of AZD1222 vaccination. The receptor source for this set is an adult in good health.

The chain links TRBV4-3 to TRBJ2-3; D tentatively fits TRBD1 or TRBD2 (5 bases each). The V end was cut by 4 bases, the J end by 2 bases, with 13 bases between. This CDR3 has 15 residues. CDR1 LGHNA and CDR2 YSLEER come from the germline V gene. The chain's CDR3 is CASSPGIGTTDTQYF. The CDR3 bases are TGCGCCAGCAGCCCCGGCATTGGGACCACAGATACGCAGTATTTT.

The CDR3 is CASSHSAHPAISGNTIYF. CDR3 coding DNA: TGTGCCAGCAGCCATTCTGCGCACCCGGCGATCTCTGGAAACACCATATATTTT. The chain has TRBV14 and TRBJ1-3; D unresolved. Germline V gives CDR1 SGHDN, CDR2 FVKESK. CDR3 size: 18 residues. Trimming left V 3 bases short and J 0 bases short, with 18 bases between.

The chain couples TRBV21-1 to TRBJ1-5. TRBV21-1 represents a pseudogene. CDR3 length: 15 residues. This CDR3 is CASSKEPIANQPQHF. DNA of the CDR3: TGTGCCAGCAGCAAAGAGCCTATTGCCAATCAGCCCCAGCATTTT.

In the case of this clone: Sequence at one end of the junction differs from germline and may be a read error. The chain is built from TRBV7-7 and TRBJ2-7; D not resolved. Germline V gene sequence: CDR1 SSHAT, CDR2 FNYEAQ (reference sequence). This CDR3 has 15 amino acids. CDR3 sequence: CASSPSTVPSYEQYF. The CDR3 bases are TGTGCTAGCAGCCCTAGTACAGTCCCCTCCTACGAGCAGTACTTC. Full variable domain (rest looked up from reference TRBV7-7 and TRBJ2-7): GAGVSQSPRYKVTKRGQDVTLRCDPISSHATLYWYQQALGQGPEFLTYFNYEAQPDKSGLPSDRFSAERPEGSISTLTIQRTEQRDSAMYRCASSPSTVPSYEQYFGPGTRLTVT.

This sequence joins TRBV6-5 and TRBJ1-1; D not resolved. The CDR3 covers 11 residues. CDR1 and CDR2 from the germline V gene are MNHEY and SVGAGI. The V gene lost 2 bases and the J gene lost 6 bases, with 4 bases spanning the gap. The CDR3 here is CASSYGAEAFF. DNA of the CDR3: TGTGCCAGCAGTTACGGGGCTGAAGCTTTCTTT.

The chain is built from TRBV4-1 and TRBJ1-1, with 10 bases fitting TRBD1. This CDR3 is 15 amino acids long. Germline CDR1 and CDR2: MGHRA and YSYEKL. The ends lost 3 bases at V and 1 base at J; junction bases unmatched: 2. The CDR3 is CASSHGQGGNTEAFF. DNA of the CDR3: TGCGCCAGCAGCCACGGACAGGGGGGGAACACTGAAGCTTTCTTT.

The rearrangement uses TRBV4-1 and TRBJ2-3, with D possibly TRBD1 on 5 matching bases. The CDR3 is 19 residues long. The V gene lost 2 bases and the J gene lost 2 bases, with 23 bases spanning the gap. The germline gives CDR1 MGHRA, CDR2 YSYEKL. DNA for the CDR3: TGCGCCAGCAGCCAACCCGCAATCCGAGACAGTCCCCCCACAGATACGCAGTATTTT. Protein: CASSQPAIRDSPPTDTQYF.

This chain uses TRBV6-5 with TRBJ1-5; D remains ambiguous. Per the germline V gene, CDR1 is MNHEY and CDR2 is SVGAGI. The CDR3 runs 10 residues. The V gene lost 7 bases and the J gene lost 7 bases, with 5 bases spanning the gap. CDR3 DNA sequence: TGTGCCAGCAATTCCCAGCCCCAGCATTTT. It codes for CASNSQPQHF.

The CDR3 DNA reads as TGTGCCAGCAGCTTGGGGGTGGGTTTAGAGCAGTACTTC. Its translation is CASSLGVGLEQYF. V gene TRBV5-4 combines with J gene TRBJ2-7; D remains unclear. Trimming shortened V by 0 bases and J by 7 bases, and 11 bases separated the two germline ends. This CDR3 contains 13 residues. Per the germline V gene, CDR1 is SGHNT and CDR2 is YYREEE (reference sequence). The full variable domain, its missing parts supplied by reference TRBV5-4 and TRBJ2-7, is ETGVTQSPTHLIKTRGQQVTLRCSSQSGHNTVSWYQQALGQGPQFIFQYYREEENGRGNFPPRFSGLQFPNYSSELNVNALELDDSALYLCASSLGVGLEQYFGPGTRLTVT.

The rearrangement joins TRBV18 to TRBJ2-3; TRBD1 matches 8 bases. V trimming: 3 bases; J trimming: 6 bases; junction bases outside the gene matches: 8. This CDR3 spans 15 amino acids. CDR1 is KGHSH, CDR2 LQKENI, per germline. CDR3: CASSPGQGLGDTQYF. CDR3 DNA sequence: TGTGCCAGCTCACCCGGACAGGGTTTGGGTGATACGCAGTATTTT.

The CDR3 protein is CSAGGMGTSYEQYF. The CDR3 DNA reads as TGCAGCGCGGGAGGGATGGGGACCTCCTACGAGCAGTACTTC. V is TRBV29-1 and J is TRBJ2-7; 8 nucleotides line up with TRBD2. The CDR3 is 14 residues long. V dropped 7 bases and J dropped 0; count of bases not matched to a gene: 8. From germline, CDR1 is SQVTM and CDR2 ANQGSEA.

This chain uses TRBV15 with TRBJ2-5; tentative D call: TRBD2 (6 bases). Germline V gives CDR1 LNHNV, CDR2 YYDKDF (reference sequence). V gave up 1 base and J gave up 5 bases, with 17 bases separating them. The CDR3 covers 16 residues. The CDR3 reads CATSRVSGLGAETQYF. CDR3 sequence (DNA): TGTGCCACCAGCAGAGTTAGCGGCCTCGGGGCGGAGACCCAGTACTTC.

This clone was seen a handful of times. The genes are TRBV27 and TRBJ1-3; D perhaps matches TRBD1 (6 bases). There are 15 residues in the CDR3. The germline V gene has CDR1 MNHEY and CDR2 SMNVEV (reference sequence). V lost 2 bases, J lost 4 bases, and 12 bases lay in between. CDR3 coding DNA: TGTGCCAGCAGTTTAATGGGGGCGGCGGGAAACACCATATATTTT. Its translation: CASSLMGAAGNTIYF.

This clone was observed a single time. The CDR3 region has the DNA TGTGCCAGCAGCCGCGACAGTGTCTATGGCTACACCTTC. This translates into CASSRDSVYGYTF. J is TRBJ1-2 and V is TRBV6-2 or TRBV6-3, with D tentatively TRBD1 (5 bases). The germline V gene encodes CDR1 MNHEY and CDR2 SVGEGT. This CDR3 spans 13 amino acids. Trimming pared 6 bases from V and 4 bases from J, leaving 12 bases between.

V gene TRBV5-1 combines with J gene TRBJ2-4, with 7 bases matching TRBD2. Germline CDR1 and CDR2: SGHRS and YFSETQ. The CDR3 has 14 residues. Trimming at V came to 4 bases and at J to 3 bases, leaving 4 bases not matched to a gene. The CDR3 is CASSPGTNKNIQYF. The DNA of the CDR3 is TGCGCCAGCAGCCCCGGGACTAACAAAAACATTCAGTACTTC.

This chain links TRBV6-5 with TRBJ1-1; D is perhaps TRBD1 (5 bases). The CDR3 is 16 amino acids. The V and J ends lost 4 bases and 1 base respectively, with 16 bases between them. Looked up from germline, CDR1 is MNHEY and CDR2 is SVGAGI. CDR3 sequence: CASSSRGVGGNTEAFF. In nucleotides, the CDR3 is TGTGCCAGCAGTTCCAGAGGTGTGGGGGGGAACACTGAAGCTTTCTTT.

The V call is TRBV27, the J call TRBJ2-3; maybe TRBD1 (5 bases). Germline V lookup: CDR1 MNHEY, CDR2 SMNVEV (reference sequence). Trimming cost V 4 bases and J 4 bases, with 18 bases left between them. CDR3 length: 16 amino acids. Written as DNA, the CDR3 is TGTGCCAGCAGTTCCCGTTTTGCAGGGCCGGCAGATACGCAGTATTTT. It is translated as CASSSRFAGPADTQYF.

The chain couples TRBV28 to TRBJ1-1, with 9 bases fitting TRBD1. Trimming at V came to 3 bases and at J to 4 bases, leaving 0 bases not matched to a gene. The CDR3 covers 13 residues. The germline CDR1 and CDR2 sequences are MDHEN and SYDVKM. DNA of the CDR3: TGTGCCAGCAGTTTGACAGGGGGCACTGAAGCTTTCTTT. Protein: CASSLTGGTEAFF.

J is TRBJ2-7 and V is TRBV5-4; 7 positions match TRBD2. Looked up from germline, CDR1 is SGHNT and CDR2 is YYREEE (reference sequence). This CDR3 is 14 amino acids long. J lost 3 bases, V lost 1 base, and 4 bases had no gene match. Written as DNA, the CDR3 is TGTGCCAGCAGCTTGAGCGGGGAATTCTACGAGCAGTACTTC. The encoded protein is CASSLSGEFYEQYF. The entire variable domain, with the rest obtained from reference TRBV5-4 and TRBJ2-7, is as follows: ETGVTQSPTHLIKTRGQQVTLRCSSQSGHNTVSWYQQALGQGPQFIFQYYREEENGRGNFPPRFSGLQFPNYSSELNVNALELDDSALYLCASSLSGEFYEQYFGPGTRLTVT.

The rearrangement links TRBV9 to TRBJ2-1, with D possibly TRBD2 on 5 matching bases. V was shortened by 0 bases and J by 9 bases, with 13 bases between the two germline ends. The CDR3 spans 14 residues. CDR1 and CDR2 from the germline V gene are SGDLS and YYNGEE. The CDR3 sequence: CASSVESGRGEQFF. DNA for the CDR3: TGTGCCAGCAGCGTAGAATCGGGCCGGGGTGAGCAGTTCTTC.

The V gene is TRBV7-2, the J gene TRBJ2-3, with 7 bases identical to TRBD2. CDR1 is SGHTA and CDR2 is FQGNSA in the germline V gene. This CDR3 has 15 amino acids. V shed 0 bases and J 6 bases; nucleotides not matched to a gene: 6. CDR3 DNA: TGTGCCAGCAGCTTAGCACCCGGGGGAGGGGATACGCAGTATTTT. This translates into CASSLAPGGGDTQYF.

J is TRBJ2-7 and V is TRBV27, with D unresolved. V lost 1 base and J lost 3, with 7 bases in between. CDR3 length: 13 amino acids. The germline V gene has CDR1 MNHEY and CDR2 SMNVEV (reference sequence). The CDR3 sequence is CASSLYMSYEQYF. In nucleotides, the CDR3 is TGTGCCAGCAGTTTATATATGAGCTACGAGCAGTACTTC.

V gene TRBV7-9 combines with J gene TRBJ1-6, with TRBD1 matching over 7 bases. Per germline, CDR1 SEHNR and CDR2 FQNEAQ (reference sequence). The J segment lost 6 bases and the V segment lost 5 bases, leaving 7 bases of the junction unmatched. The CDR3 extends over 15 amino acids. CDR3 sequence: CASSLRDRTNSPLHF. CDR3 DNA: TGTGCCAGCAGCCTCCGGGACAGAACTAATTCACCCCTCCACTTT.

CDR3 nucleotides: TGTGCCAGCAGCCCCCGTGGAGGCGAGCAGTACTTC. It encodes CASSPRGGEQYF. The chain links TRBV9 to TRBJ2-7; a possible D gene is TRBD2 (5 bases). The CDR3 is 12 amino acids. Looked up from germline, CDR1 is SGDLS and CDR2 is YYNGEE. Trimming took 4 bases from V and 6 from J, leaving 11 bases between them.

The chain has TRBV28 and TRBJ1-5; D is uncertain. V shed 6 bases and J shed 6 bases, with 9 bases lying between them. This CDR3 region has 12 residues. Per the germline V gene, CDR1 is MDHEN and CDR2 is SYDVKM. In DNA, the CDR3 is TGTGCCAGCAGAGAAAGTGCTCAGCCCCAGCATTTT. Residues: CASRESAQPQHF.

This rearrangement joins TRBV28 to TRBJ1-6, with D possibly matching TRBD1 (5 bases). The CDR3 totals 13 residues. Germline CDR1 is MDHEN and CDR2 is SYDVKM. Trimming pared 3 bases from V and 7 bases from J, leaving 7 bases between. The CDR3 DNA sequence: TGTGCCAGCAGTTTGCGGGGGAATTCACCCCTCCACTTT. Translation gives CASSLRGNSPLHF.

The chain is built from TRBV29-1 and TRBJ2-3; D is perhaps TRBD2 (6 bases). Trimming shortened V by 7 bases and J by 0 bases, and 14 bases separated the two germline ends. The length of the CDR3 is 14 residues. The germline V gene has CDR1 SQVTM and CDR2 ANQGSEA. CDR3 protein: CSAGWRASTDTQYF. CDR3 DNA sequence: TGCAGCGCCGGTTGGAGGGCGAGCACAGATACGCAGTATTTT.

The CDR3 sequence: CASSLSLEPGEHQPQHF. CDR3 nucleotide sequence: TGTGCCAGTAGTCTCTCACTCGAACCCGGAGAACATCAGCCCCAGCATTTT. V usage is TRBV19 and J usage is TRBJ1-5; no definite D call. The CDR3 length is 17 residues. The germline CDR1 and CDR2 sequences are LNHDA and SQIVND (reference sequence). Trimming took 5 bases from V and 5 from J, leaving 22 bases between them. Looking up the rest from reference TRBV19 and TRBJ1-5 gives the full variable domain: DGGITQSPKYLFRKEGQNVTLSCEQNLNHDAMYWYRQDPGQGLRLIYYSQIVNDFQKGDIAEGYSVSREKKESFPLTVTSAQKNPTAFYLCASSLSLEPGEHQPQHFGDGTRLSIL.

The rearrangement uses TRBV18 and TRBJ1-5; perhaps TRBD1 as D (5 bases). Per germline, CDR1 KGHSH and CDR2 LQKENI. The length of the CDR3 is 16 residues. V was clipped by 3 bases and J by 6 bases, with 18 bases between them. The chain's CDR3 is CASSPAPVLTGQPQHF. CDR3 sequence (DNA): TGTGCCAGCTCACCGGCCCCAGTTTTAACAGGTCAGCCCCAGCATTTT.